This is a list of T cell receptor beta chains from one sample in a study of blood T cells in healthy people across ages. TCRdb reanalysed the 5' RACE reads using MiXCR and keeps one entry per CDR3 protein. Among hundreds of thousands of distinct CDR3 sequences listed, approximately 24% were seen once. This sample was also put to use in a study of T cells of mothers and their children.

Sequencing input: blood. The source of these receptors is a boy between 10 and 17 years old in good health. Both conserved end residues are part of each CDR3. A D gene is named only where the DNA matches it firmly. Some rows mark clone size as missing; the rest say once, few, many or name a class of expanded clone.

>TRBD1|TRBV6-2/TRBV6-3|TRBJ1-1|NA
TGTGCCAGCAGGAGCGGGACAGCCAACACTGAAGCTTTCTTT
CASRSGTANTEAFF
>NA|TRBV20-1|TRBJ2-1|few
TGCAGTGCTAGAGGCGGGTATCCCTACAATGAGCAGTTCTTC
CSARGGYPYNEQFF
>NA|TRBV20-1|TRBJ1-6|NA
TGCAGTGCTAGAGAAAGGTCCCAGAATTCACCCCTCCACTTT
CSARERSQNSPLHF
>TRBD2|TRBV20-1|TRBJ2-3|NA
TGCAGTGCTCCGGCAATTCATCTAGCGGGGGGCACAGATACGCAGTATTTT
CSAPAIHLAGGTDTQYF
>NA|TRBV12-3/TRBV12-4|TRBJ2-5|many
TGTGCCAGCAGTTTAGCGATCCAGGAGACCCAGTACTTC
CASSLAIQETQYF
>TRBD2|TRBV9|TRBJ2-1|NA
TGTGCCAGCAGCGTTTCCAGCGGGGGGTTCAATGAGCAGTTCTTC
CASSVSSGGFNEQFF
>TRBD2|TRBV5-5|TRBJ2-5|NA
TGTGCCAGCAGCAGGGTCCTAGCGGACCAAGAGACCCAGTACTTC
CASSRVLADQETQYF
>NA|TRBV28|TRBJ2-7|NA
TGTGCCAGCATTGGGGGTACCGCCTACGAGCAGTACTTC
CASIGGTAYEQYF
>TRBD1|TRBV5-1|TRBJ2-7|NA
TGCGCCAGCAGCTTGGCCCCTACAGGGGGTTCCTACGAGCAGTACTTC
CASSLAPTGGSYEQYF
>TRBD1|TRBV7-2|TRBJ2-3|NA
TGTGCCAGCAGCCTCTACCGGGACAGGGAAGAGTATTTT
CASSLYRDREEYF
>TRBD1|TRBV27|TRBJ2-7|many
TGTGCCAGCAGTATAACGCAGGGGGCTCGGTACGAGCAGTACTTC
CASSITQGARYEQYF
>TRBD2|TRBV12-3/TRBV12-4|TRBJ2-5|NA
TGTGCCGGCAGCTTATTAGCGGGTCGCGAGACCCAGTACTTC
CAGSLLAGRETQYF
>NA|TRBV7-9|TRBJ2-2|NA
TGTGCCAGCAGCCCCGCCAGAGGAGGAAAGGTCGACACCGGGGAGCTGTTTTTT
CASSPARGGKVDTGELFF
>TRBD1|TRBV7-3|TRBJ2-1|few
TGTGCCAGCAGCCCTTGGACAGGGGCTCCTAATGAGCAGTTCTTC
CASSPWTGAPNEQFF
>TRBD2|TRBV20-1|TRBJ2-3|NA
TGCAGTGCTAGAGGGACTAGCGTTACAGATACGCAGTATTTT
CSARGTSVTDTQYF
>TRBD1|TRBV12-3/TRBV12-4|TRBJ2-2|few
TGTGCCAGCAGAGGGGACAGGGTTTCGGGCGGGGAGCTGTTTTTT
CASRGDRVSGGELFF
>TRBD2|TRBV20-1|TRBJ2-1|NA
TGCAGTGCTAGAACGACTAGCGGGGGCTCCTACAATGAGCAGTTCTTC
CSARTTSGGSYNEQFF
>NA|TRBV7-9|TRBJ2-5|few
TGTGCCAGCAGCCCCGTCCTCCCGGGTGGGACCCAGTACTTC
CASSPVLPGGTQYF
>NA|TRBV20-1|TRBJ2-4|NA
TGCAGTGCTAGACGTGGGGCGTCCAGGGCCCAGTACTTC
CSARRGASRAQYF
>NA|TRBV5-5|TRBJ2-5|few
TGTGCCAGCAGCCTTACGACGAGGGAAGAGACCCAGTACTTC
CASSLTTREETQYF
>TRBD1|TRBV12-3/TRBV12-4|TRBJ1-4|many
TGTGCCAGCAGTGACTCGGGACAGCTTAATGAAAAACTGTTTTTT
CASSDSGQLNEKLFF
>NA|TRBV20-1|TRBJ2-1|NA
TGCAGTGCTAGATGGTCCTACAATGAGCAGTTCTTC
CSARWSYNEQFF
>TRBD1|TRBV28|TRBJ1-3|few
TGTGCCAGCAGTTCTACCGGGACAGGGAACGGAAACACCATATATTTT
CASSSTGTGNGNTIYF
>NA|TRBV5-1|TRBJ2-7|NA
TGCGCCAGCAGCTTGGGGCCCCAGGAGAACTACGAGCAGTACTTC
CASSLGPQENYEQYF
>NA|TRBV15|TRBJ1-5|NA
TGTGCCACCAGCAGAGTCAATCAGCCCCGGCATTTT
CATSRVNQPRHF
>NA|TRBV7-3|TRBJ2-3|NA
TGTGCCAGCAGCGCCTACCGCGGGCGGGGCCGCACAGATACGCAGTATTTT
CASSAYRGRGRTDTQYF
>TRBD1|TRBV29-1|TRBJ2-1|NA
TGCAGCGTGGCTGGGACAGGGGGCATAGGATCCTACAATGAGCAGTTCTTC
CSVAGTGGIGSYNEQFF
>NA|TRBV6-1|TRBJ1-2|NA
TGTGCCAGCACTCCGAACTGGGGCTACACCTTC
CASTPNWGYTF
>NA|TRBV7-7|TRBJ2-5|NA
TGTGCCAGCAGCCCAGCGCGCCGGGAAGGGGGAGAGACCCAGTACTTC
CASSPARREGGETQYF
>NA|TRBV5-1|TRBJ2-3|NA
TGCGCCAGCAGCTTGGCCCGTGGGGGGGGCTCAGATACGCAGTATTTT
CASSLARGGGSDTQYF
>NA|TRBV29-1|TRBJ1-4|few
TGCAGCGGTTTGACAGATGACAAGGAAAAACTGTTTTTT
CSGLTDDKEKLFF
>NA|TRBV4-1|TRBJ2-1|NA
TGCGCCAGCAGCCATCCAATTAGTTTTAGCTCCTACAATGAGCAGTTCTTC
CASSHPISFSSYNEQFF
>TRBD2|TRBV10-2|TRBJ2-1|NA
TGCGCCAGCAGTCCGAGCGGGGGGACGACTTATGAGCAGTTCTTC
CASSPSGGTTYEQFF
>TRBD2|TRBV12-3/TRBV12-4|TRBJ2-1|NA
TGTGCCAGCATTCCAAACGGCGGGGGGGCCATCTTTAAGCAGTTCTTC
CASIPNGGGAIFKQFF
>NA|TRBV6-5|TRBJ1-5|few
TGTGCCAGCCCCCACGGAAGCAATCAGCCCCAGCATTTT
CASPHGSNQPQHF
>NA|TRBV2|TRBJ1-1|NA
TGTGCCAGCCCCAGGGCGGGGGTGAACACTGAAGCTTTCTTT
CASPRAGVNTEAFF
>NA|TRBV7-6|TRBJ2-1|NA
TGTGCCAGCAGCTTAGCTGGCCTACGCGATGAGCAGTTCTTC
CASSLAGLRDEQFF
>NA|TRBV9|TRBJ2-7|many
TGTGCCAGCAGCGTAGGAGGGTCCTACGAGCAGTACTTC
CASSVGGSYEQYF
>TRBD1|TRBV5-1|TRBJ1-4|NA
TGCGCCAGCAGCCAGACGAGGGGGCCGAGAGCTGAAAAACTGTTTTTT
CASSQTRGPRAEKLFF
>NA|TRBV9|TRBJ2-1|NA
TGTGCCAGCAGCCCCCCTTTGAATTACAATGAGCAGTTCTTC
CASSPPLNYNEQFF
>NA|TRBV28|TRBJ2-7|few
TGTGCCAGCAACCTCAAGGGCTACGAGCAGTACTTC
CASNLKGYEQYF
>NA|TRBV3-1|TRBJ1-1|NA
TGTGCCAGCAGCCAAGCTAACACTGAAGCTTTCTTT
CASSQANTEAFF
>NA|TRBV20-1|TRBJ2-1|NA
TGCAGTGCTGTATCCCGCTCGAGCTCCTACAATGAGCAGTTCTTC
CSAVSRSSSYNEQFF
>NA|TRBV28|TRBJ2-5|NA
TGTGCCAGCAGTTTCTCTACAGGAGTTGAAGAGACCCAGTACTTC
CASSFSTGVEETQYF
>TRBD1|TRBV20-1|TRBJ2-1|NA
TGCAGTGCTAGAGCCGGAAGACAGGGTGCAAGGGAGCAGTTCTTC
CSARAGRQGAREQFF
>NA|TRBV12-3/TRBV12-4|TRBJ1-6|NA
TGTGCCAGCAGTCCGGGGCAGGATTCACCCCTCCACTTT
CASSPGQDSPLHF
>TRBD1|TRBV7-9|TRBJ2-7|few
TGTGCCAGCAGCCGAACGGCTTCCTCCCCGGGACAGGGTGCCTACGAGCAGTACTTC
CASSRTASSPGQGAYEQYF
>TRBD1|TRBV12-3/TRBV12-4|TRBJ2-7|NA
TGTGCCAGTAGCTCCCAGGGGGTCGCCTTCTACGAGCAGTACTTC
CASSSQGVAFYEQYF
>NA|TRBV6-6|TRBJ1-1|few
TGTGCCAGCAGTGAGCCCCAGGGAGCCACTGAAGCTTTCTTT
CASSEPQGATEAFF
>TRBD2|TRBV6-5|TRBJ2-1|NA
TGTGCCAGCAGTTACTCTAGCGGGGGGCGTTACTACAATGAGCAGTTCTTC
CASSYSSGGRYYNEQFF
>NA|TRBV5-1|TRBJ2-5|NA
TGCGCCAGCAGAGGGACCTCCGGCTCGGACTTC
CASRGTSGSDF
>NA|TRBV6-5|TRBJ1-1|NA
TGTGCCAGCAGTTACTCGATGGCTGAGGGCCTGAACACTGAAGCTTTCTTT
CASSYSMAEGLNTEAFF
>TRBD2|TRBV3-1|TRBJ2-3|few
TGTGCCAGCAGCCAAAGCCCCCTAGCGGCTAGCACAGATACGCAGTATTTT
CASSQSPLAASTDTQYF